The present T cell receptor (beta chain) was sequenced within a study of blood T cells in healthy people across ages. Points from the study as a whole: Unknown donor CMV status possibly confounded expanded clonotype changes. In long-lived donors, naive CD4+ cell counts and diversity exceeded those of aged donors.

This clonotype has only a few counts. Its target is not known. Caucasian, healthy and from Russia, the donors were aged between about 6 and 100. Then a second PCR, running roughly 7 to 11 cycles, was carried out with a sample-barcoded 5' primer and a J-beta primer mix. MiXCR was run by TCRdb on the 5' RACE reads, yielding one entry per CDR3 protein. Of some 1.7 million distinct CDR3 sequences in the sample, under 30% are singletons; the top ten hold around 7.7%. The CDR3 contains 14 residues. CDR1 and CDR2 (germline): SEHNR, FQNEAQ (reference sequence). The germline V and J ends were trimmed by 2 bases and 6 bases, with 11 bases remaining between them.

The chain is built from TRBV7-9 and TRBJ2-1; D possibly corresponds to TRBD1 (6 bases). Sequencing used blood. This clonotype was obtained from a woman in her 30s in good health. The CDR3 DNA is TGTGCCAGCAGCTTACCCAGGGGCCCCAATGAGCAGTTCTTC. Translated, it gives CASSLPRGPNEQFF.